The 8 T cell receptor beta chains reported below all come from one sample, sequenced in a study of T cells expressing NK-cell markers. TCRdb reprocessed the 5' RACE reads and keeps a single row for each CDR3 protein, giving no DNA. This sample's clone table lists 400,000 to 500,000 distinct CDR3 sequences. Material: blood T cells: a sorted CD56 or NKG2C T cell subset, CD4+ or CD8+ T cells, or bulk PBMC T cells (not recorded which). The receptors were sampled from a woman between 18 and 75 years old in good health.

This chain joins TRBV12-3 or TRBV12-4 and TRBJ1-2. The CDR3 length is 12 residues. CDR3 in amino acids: CASRESNYGYTF.

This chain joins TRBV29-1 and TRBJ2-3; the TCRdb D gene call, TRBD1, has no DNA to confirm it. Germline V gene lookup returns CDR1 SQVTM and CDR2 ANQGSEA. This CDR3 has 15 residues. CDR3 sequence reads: CSVENGGGSSDTQYF.

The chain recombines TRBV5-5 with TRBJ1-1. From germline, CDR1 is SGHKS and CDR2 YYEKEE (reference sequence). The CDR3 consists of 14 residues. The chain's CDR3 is CASSLAPTNTEAFF.

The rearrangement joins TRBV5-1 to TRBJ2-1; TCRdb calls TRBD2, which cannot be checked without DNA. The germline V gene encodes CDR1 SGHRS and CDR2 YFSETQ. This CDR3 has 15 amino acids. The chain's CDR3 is CASSIRTSRGDEQFF. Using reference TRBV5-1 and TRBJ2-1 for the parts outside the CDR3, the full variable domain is KAGVTQTPRYLIKTRGQQVTLSCSPISGHRSVSWYQQTPGQGLQFLFEYFSETQRNKGNFPGRFSGRQFSNSRSEMNVSTLELGDSALYLCASSIRTSRGDEQFFGPGTRLTVL.

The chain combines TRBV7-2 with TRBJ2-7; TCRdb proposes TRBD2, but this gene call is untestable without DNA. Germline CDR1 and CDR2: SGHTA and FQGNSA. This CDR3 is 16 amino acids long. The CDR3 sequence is CASSISGPSVGNEQYF.

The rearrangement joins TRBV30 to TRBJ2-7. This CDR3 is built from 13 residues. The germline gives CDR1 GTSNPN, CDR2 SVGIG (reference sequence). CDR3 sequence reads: CAWRKEGPYEQYF.

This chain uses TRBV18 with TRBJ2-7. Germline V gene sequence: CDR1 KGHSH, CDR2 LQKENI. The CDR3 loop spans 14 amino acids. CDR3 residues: CASSPSGGDYEQYF.

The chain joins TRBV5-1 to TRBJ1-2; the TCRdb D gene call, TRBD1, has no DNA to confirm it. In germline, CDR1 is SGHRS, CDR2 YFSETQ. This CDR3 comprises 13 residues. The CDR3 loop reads CASSSTGQQGYTF.